The present T cell receptor (beta chain) was sequenced within a study of cytomegalovirus exposure and HLA in healthy donors. The overall study: The early release's HLA-typed donors yielded 65 million to 85 million unique TCRs. Study-wide results and limits: Per a prior analysis, the majority of TCR beta V segments were productive roughly 90% or roughly 30% of the time. Specificity for CMV antigens was confirmed in vitro for a few of the CMV-associated chains. V- and J-gene trimming of TCR beta was linked (in a later analysis) to a missense DCLRE1C variant.

This clone was recorded a few times. The antigen remains undetermined. The ends were cut back, 3 bases at V and 1 base at J, with 15 bases in the middle. Germline V CDR1 and CDR2: SEHNR, FQNEAQ (reference sequence). The CDR3 covers 16 residues. Vbeta (60) and Jbeta (13) primers were used in the PCR. Assay: immunoSEQ multiplex PCR; the TCRdb copy retains only in-frame clones and omits some. There are approximately 170,000 clones in the sample; roughly 80% occur only once, and 1.6% lies in the top ten. This receptor was obtained from a woman in her late teens or twenties in good health and CMV-seronegative. This sequence joins TRBV7-9 and TRBJ1-1; D might be TRBD1 (6 bases). Material: PBMCs. CDR3 in DNA: TGTGCCAGCAGCTTTGGCGGACAGCAACGGAACACTGAAGCTTTCTTT. This codes for CASSFGGQQRNTEAFF.